The sequence of this T cell receptor (beta chain) was determined in a study of blood T cell repertoires in COVID-19. Study details: In each case, the material was cDNA or gDNA derived from T cells, B-cell-depleted T cells, or PBMCs.

Participant-given clinical history determined each cohort assignment. TCRdb's table, derived via immunoSEQ multiplex PCR, lists solely in-frame clones and lacks some. The sample consists of a few hundred thousand clones, approximately 90% of them appearing once. The CDR3 extends over 14 amino acids. V shed 1 base and J 3 bases; nucleotides not matched to a gene: 2. Germline lookup yields CDR1 SGHAT and CDR2 FQNNGV. This clonotype was sampled from a woman between 40 and 50 years old who had recovered from COVID-19. Sequencing was performed on PBMCs or T cells enriched from blood (not recorded which). V usage is TRBV11-2 and J usage is TRBJ1-2; 7 bases are shared with TRBD1. The CDR3 nucleotides read TGTGCCAGCAGCTTAGGCCAGGGGGACTATGGCTACACCTTC. Translated: CASSLGQGDYGYTF.